A single sample is the source of the 3 T cell receptor beta chains below, sequenced in a study of blood T cell repertoires in COVID-19. The protocol was immunoSEQ multiplex PCR, while the TCRdb copy is restricted to in-frame clones and leaves out a portion. The repertoire includes fewer than 400,000 clones, roughly 90% of them detected once, and around 1.9% sits in the top ten. The sample comprised peripheral blood. All receptors derive from a woman aged 30 to 39 with COVID-19, enrolled during active disease.

This clone appeared once. The chain is built from TRBV5-1 and TRBJ2-5, with TRBD2 identical over 9 bases. The germline V gene encodes CDR1 SGHRS and CDR2 YFSETQ. J gave up 2 bases and V 0 bases, and 5 bases lay outside the gene matches. The CDR3 is made up of 16 amino acids. The chain's CDR3 is CASSLGGGGVQETQYF. The CDR3 DNA sequence: TGCGCCAGCAGCTTGGGGGGCGGGGGGGTACAAGAGACCCAGTACTTC.

This chain connects TRBV28 to TRBJ1-4; the D gene is possibly TRBD1 (6 bases). This CDR3 is built from 15 residues. V was clipped by 4 bases and J by 3 bases, with 12 bases between them. CDR1 MDHEN and CDR2 SYDVKM come from the germline V gene. The CDR3 here is CASSSPRGSNEKLFF. Here the CDR3 DNA reads TGTGCCAGCAGTTCCCCTAGGGGGTCTAATGAAAAACTGTTTTTT.

The V call is TRBV6-5, the J call TRBJ1-1; tentatively, D is TRBD1 (5 bases). The V end was cut by 6 bases, the J end by 4 bases, with 18 bases between. The CDR3 is 15 amino acids. Germline CDR1 is MNHEY and CDR2 is SVGAGI. The chain's CDR3 is CASRPDARGGTEAFF. The CDR3 bases are TGTGCCAGCAGGCCGGACGCGCGGGGGGGCACTGAAGCTTTCTTT.